This passage covers 20 T cell receptor beta chains from one sample sequenced in a study of blood T cell repertoires in COVID-19. Only in-frame clones appear in the TCRdb table, and some are missing; sequencing was by immunoSEQ multiplex PCR. The sample contains over 250,000 clones, over 85% of which appear only once. Sequencing was carried out using PBMCs or T cells enriched from blood (not recorded which). These receptors were taken from a woman aged 55-69 years who had recovered from COVID-19.

The V and J genes are TRBV12-3 or TRBV12-4 and TRBJ1-2, with unresolved D. The CDR3 consists of 12 residues. Trimming took 6 bases from V and 8 from J, leaving 13 bases between them. The CDR3 DNA follows: TGTGCCAGCAGCCCGAGGGTAGGCGGCTACACCTTC. It encodes CASSPRVGGYTF.

The chain joins TRBV6-4 to TRBJ2-2; D is perhaps TRBD1 (5 bases). Trimming shortened V by 3 bases and J by 0 bases, and 8 bases separated the two germline ends. Germline V gene data show CDR1 as MRHNA and CDR2 as SNTAGT. CDR3 length equals 15 residues. The CDR3 loop reads CASSEQASNTGELFF. The CDR3 DNA sequence: TGTGCCAGCAGTGAACAGGCTTCGAACACCGGGGAGCTGTTTTTT.

This rearrangement joins TRBV6-5 to TRBJ2-1; the match to TRBD2 covers 10 bases. In germline, CDR1 is MNHEY, CDR2 SVGAGI. The CDR3 runs to 15 residues. Trimming cost V 4 bases and J 6 bases; bases outside gene matches: 6. CDR3 sequence reads: CASSLSGGAGNEQFF. The CDR3, as DNA: TGTGCCAGCAGTTTAAGCGGGGGGGCCGGCAATGAGCAGTTCTTC.

The chain combines TRBV28 with TRBJ1-3; the D is unclear. CDR3 length: 15 residues. CDR1 is MDHEN, CDR2 SYDVKM, per germline. V was shortened by 1 base and J by 0 bases, with 7 bases between the two germline ends. DNA of the CDR3: TGTGCCAGCAGTTTATCGGGAGCCTCTGGAAACACCATATATTTT. Its translation is CASSLSGASGNTIYF.

The chain uses TRBV11-2 and TRBJ1-6; D unresolved. In germline, CDR1 is SGHAT, CDR2 FQNNGV. The CDR3 runs 14 residues. With 5 bases removed from V and 7 bases from J, the gap between germline ends came to 12 bases. The CDR3 reads CASSPDWYNSPLHF. As DNA, the CDR3 is TGTGCCAGCAGCCCGGACTGGTACAATTCACCCCTCCACTTT.

The chain employs TRBV6-6 and TRBJ1-5; tentatively, D is TRBD1 (5 bases). CDR1 MNHNY and CDR2 SVGAGI come from the germline V gene (reference sequence). Deletions cut 5 bases from V and 1 base from J, with 21 bases between. The CDR3 covers 18 residues. CDR3 bases: TGTGCCAGCAGTCCAAAGGGCAGGGAAAGGATAAGCAATCAGCCCCAGCATTTT. Encoded protein: CASSPKGRERISNQPQHF.

The V and J genes are TRBV7-3 and TRBJ1-6; 10 nucleotides agree with TRBD1. This CDR3 spans 15 amino acids. From germline, CDR1 is SGHTA and CDR2 FQGTGA. The trim removed 4 bases at V and 6 bases at J, leaving 3 bases unmatched. The CDR3 sequence: CASSSTGGVNSPLHF. The CDR3 DNA is TGTGCCAGCAGCTCGACAGGGGGCGTTAATTCACCCCTCCACTTT.

The chain joins TRBV2 to TRBJ2-2, with 8 bases matching TRBD1. Germline V CDR1 and CDR2: SNHLY, FYNNEI. The CDR3 sequence is 14 residues long. V was clipped by 7 bases and J by 2 bases; unmatched bases: 3. CDR3 protein: CASKQGANTGELFF. The CDR3 DNA reads as TGTGCCAGCAAGCAGGGGGCTAACACCGGGGAGCTGTTTTTT.

V and J are TRBV5-8 and TRBJ2-7; 11 bases fit TRBD1. V lost 4 bases to trimming and J lost 4 bases; unmatched junction nucleotides: 7. CDR3 length equals 15 residues. Germline assignment: CDR1 SGHTS and CDR2 YDEGEE. This CDR3 is CASSDPGQGGYEQYF. The CDR3 DNA reads TGTGCCAGCAGCGACCCGGGACAGGGGGGATACGAGCAGTACTTC.

The V and J genes are TRBV24-1 and TRBJ2-6, with TRBD1 matching over 7 bases. After removal of 3 bases from V and 0 bases from J, the junction contained 10 bases not matched to a gene. The CDR3 is 19 residues long. Germline V gives CDR1 KGHDR, CDR2 SFDVKD. CDR3 region: CATSDPGQPPYSGANVLTF. For the CDR3, the DNA is TGTGCCACCAGTGATCCGGGACAGCCCCCTTACTCTGGGGCCAACGTCCTGACTTTC.

The J gene is TRBJ2-7, the V gene TRBV4-1; 7 bases align to TRBD1. The CDR3 is 16 residues long. Germline values: CDR1 MGHRA, CDR2 YSYEKL. Trimming at V came to 4 bases and at J to 2 bases, leaving 11 bases not matched to a gene. DNA of the CDR3: TGCGCCAGCAGCCCCCGGTGGGGGACAGATCCCTACGAGCAGTACTTC. As protein: CASSPRWGTDPYEQYF.

This chain uses TRBV6-2 or TRBV6-3 with TRBJ2-1, with 9 bases identical to TRBD1. Germline V gene data show CDR1 as MNHEY and CDR2 as SVGEGT. This CDR3 spans 16 amino acids. The V and J ends lost 2 bases and 7 bases, in that order; junction bases with no gene match: 9. As DNA, the CDR3 is TGTGCCAGCAGTTACGGAGGGACAGGGATCAGGAATGAGCAGTTCTTC. Amino acids: CASSYGGTGIRNEQFF.

This sequence joins TRBV6-2 or TRBV6-3 and TRBJ2-1; 7 bases line up with TRBD2. The CDR3 covers 14 residues. Germline V gene sequence: CDR1 MNHEY, CDR2 SVGEGT. After removal of 2 bases from V and 7 bases from J, the junction contained 5 bases not matched to a gene. In DNA, the CDR3 is TGTGCCAGCAGTTACATAACTAGCGCGAATGAGCAGTTCTTC. This encodes CASSYITSANEQFF.

There are a few counts of this clone. The CDR3 nucleotides are TGTGCCAGCAGGGCCCCCGCCGAAGCTTTCTTT. This codes for CASRAPAEAFF. The chain joins TRBV28 to TRBJ1-1; no firm D call. There are 11 residues in the CDR3. Germline CDR1 and CDR2: MDHEN and SYDVKM. Trimming took off 6 bases at V and 8 bases at J, with 10 bases between the two ends.

This clone was observed a single time. The gene calls are TRBV18 and TRBJ2-3; perhaps TRBD2 as D (6 bases). The ends were cut back, 2 bases at V and 5 bases at J, with 17 bases in the middle. Germline V gene data show CDR1 as KGHSH and CDR2 as LQKENI. The CDR3 has 16 amino acids. CDR3 region: CASSPTGHLGGDTQYF. The CDR3 nucleotides read TGTGCCAGCTCACCAACCGGACACCTCGGGGGAGATACGCAGTATTTT.

V and J are TRBV5-1 and TRBJ2-3; a weak D match, TRBD2 (7 bases). The germline V gene has CDR1 SGHRS and CDR2 YFSETQ. This CDR3 region has 16 residues. Trimming took off 5 bases at V and 5 bases at J, with 21 bases between the two ends. CDR3 sequence reads: CASRREIGGAGDTQYF. For the CDR3, the DNA is TGCGCCAGCAGGAGGGAAATTGGGGGGGCTGGAGATACGCAGTATTTT.

This clone was observed a handful of times. V usage is TRBV2 and J usage is TRBJ1-3; 10 bases are a match to TRBD1. The CDR3 length is 13 residues. Germline CDR1 reads SNHLY; CDR2 reads FYNNEI. V dropped 7 bases and J dropped 8; count of bases not matched to a gene: 5. This CDR3 is CASTRTGGDTIYF. CDR3 in DNA: TGTGCCAGCACTCGGACAGGGGGGGACACCATATATTTT.

The V and J genes are TRBV6-5 and TRBJ1-2; 8 nucleotides align to TRBD1. CDR3 size: 15 residues. Losses at the gene ends were 4 bases for V and 4 bases for J; bases not matched to a gene: 8. Germline CDR1 is MNHEY and CDR2 is SVGAGI. CDR3 DNA sequence: TGTGCCAGCAGTTCTGGACAGGGTTTAGCCTATGGCTACACCTTC. Protein product: CASSSGQGLAYGYTF.

This sequence joins TRBV28 and TRBJ1-2; unclear D gene. The V end lost 3 bases, the J end lost 8 bases, and 10 bases lay between the germline ends. The V gene's germline CDR1 is MDHEN and CDR2 SYDVKM. This CDR3 comprises 12 residues. The CDR3, as DNA: TGTGCCAGCAGTTTTCCCCCAGAAGGCTACACCTTC. This translates into CASSFPPEGYTF.

The chain joins TRBV30 to TRBJ1-1; D gene ambiguous. The CDR3 is 11 amino acids. The V end was cut by 5 bases, the J end by 7 bases, with 11 bases between. Germline V CDR1 and CDR2: GTSNPN, SVGIG (reference sequence). Here the CDR3 DNA reads TGTGCCTGGGGTCGACGGGTTGAAGCTTTCTTT. As protein: CAWGRRVEAFF.